The 7 T cell receptor beta chains below were found in one sample sequenced in a study of shared clonotypes between healthy human individuals. TCRdb keeps only in-frame clones here, not all; method: immunoSEQ multiplex PCR. The sample consists of 500,000 to 650,000 clones, roughly 79% of them appearing once. The specimen was PBMCs. Receptors were obtained from a woman aged 40 to 50 in good health. Some clones in this sample may be carry-over from other donors' samples.

Of note for this clone: A much bigger clone sits one base away, suggesting this may be a read error. V usage is TRBV7-3 and J usage is TRBJ2-3; no clear D gene. V dropped 2 bases and J dropped 2 bases, with 5 bases sitting between them. CDR3 size: 13 residues. From germline, CDR1 is SGHTA and CDR2 FQGTGA. CDR3 DNA sequence: TGTGCCAGCAGCTTAGCGGTCACAGATACGCAGTATTTT. It is translated as CASSLAVTDTQYF.

The chain is built from TRBV7-6 and TRBJ2-7; 9 positions agree with TRBD2. The CDR3 sequence is 15 residues long. V lost 1 base and J lost 4; bases outside the gene matches: 5. Germline-derived CDR1 and CDR2 are SGHVS and FNYEAQ. CDR3 amino acids: CASSLGGRASYEQYF. The CDR3 bases are TGTGCCAGCAGCTTAGGCGGGAGGGCCTCGTACGAGCAGTACTTC.

This clone showed up just a few times. This chain uses TRBV9 with TRBJ1-1, with unresolved D. Between the trimmed V and J ends, which lost 4 bases and 12 bases, there was a span of 19 bases. CDR3 length equals 13 residues. Germline lookup yields CDR1 SGDLS and CDR2 YYNGEE. The CDR3 reads CASSPSDGFGTFF. CDR3 bases: TGTGCCAGCAGCCCATCCGACGGGTTTGGGACTTTCTTT. The full variable domain, rest sourced from reference TRBV9 and TRBJ1-1, is DSGVTQTPKHLITATGQRVTLRCSPRSGDLSVYWYQQSLDQGLQFLIQYYNGEERAKGNILERFSAQQFPDLHSELNLSSLELGDSALYFCASSPSDGFGTFFGQGTRLTVV.

The rearrangement links TRBV30 to TRBJ2-5; 8 nucleotides align to TRBD1. The J call is uncertain, as TRBJ2-7 better fits the DNA end. CDR1 and CDR2 from the germline V gene are GTSNPN and SVGIG (reference sequence). This CDR3 contains 13 residues. In DNA, the CDR3 is TGTGCCTGGAGGGACAGGGTCTCCTACGAGCAGTACTTC. It encodes CAWRDRVSYEQYF.

In regard to this clone: A junction end diverges from the germline sequence, so it may reflect a read error. This chain uses TRBV7-7 with TRBJ1-1; 9 positions agree with TRBD1. Germline V gives CDR1 SSHAT, CDR2 FNYEAQ (reference sequence). The CDR3 is 17 amino acids. CDR3: CASSWDREETMNTEAFF. In DNA form, the CDR3 reads TGTGCTAGCAGCTGGGACAGGGAGGAGACCATGAACACTGAAGCTTTCTTT.

J is TRBJ2-1 and V is TRBV7-2; D is uncertain. The V end was cut by 5 bases, the J end by 12 bases, with 11 bases between. In germline, CDR1 is SGHTA, CDR2 FQGNSA. This CDR3 contains 11 residues. The CDR3 DNA follows: TGTGCCAGCAGCCCCCTCTTTCGGCAGTTCTTC. Translating it yields CASSPLFRQFF.

The chain carries TRBV25-1 and TRBJ2-7; D tentatively reads TRBD1 or TRBD2 (6 bases each). V gave up 8 bases and J gave up 5 bases, with 13 bases separating them. CDR1 and CDR2 (germline): MGHDK, SYGVNS. There are 12 residues in the CDR3. DNA for the CDR3: TGTGCCAGCCAGTTAGGGGGGAACGAGCAGTACTTC. The encoded protein is CASQLGGNEQYF.